The sequence of this TCR beta chain was determined in a study of identical twins. Addition of a universal primer site occurred through template switching, and cDNA carried unique molecular identifiers. MiXCR, applied by TCRdb to the 5' RACE reads, yields one record per CDR3 protein. The table lists 450,000 or so distinct CDR3 sequences, approximately 24% of them singletons. Germline V gives CDR1 LGHNT, CDR2 FRNRAP. Deletions cut 0 bases from V and 0 bases from J, with 9 bases between. The CDR3 totals 16 residues. The table lists this clonotype with many counts. These data were also reused for a study on T cells expressing NK-cell markers. That study reports: Dominant NKG2C+ clonotypes accounted for about 1.0-8% of CD8+ T cells in about six donors.

The source material was CD4+ T cells sorted from blood. This receptor was taken from a woman aged 18-29 years in good health. The chain combines TRBV12-5 with TRBJ2-1; tentatively, D is TRBD2 (6 bases). The CDR3 reads CASGLVLGSSYNEQFF. In DNA, the CDR3 is TGTGCTAGTGGTTTGGTACTCGGGAGCTCCTACAATGAGCAGTTCTTC.